These 2 T cell receptor beta chains were all obtained from the same sample, sequenced in a study of shared clonotypes between healthy human individuals. Sequencing used immunoSEQ multiplex PCR; TCRdb keeps in-frame clones, though not all of them. The sample lists roughly 720,000 clones, 90% occurring once. The material sequenced was memory CD8+ T cells from PBMCs. The subset here: CD45RO+ cells pooled with CCR7-negative TemRA cells. These receptors originate from a man aged 18-30 years in good health. Some clones in this sample may be carry-over from other donors' samples.

This chain links TRBV7-9 with TRBJ2-5; 7 bases match TRBD1. V dropped 5 bases and J dropped 5; count of bases not matched to a gene: 8. Germline V gene data show CDR1 as SEHNR and CDR2 as FQNEAQ (reference sequence). The CDR3 consists of 14 residues. DNA for the CDR3: TGTGCCAGCAGCCCCCCCCAACAGGGGGAGACCCAGTACTTC. Protein product: CASSPPQQGETQYF.

V is TRBV4-2 and J is TRBJ2-7; unclear D gene. V was shortened by 0 bases and J by 6 bases, with 15 bases between the two germline ends. Germline V CDR1 and CDR2: LGHNA, YNFKEQ. The CDR3 spans 15 residues. The CDR3 sequence is CASSQEGAWRGEQYF. As DNA, the CDR3 is TGTGCCAGCAGCCAAGAGGGTGCTTGGCGCGGCGAGCAGTACTTC.